This TCR beta chain was identified during a study of CD8+ T cells in alopecia areata. Turning to the study itself: Each of the treated patients was given oral tofacitinib, 5 to 10 mg twice daily, for moderate-to-severe alopecia areata. Notes on the study in general: Lesional scalp, especially alopecia totalis/universalis, showed higher clonality than normal scalp. TCRs were shared less clearly across patients than in mice, possibly for HLA-related reasons.

Sorting of PBMCs yielded the CD4+ and CD8+ T cells. Investigators isolated RNA and reverse transcribed it into cDNA to act as the sequencing template. Using immunoSEQ multiplex PCR, the repertoire was profiled, and TCRdb retains in-frame clones only, with some absent. The sample has 150,000 to 160,000 clones; around half are singletons. V was cut by 2 bases and J by 1 base, with 14 bases left in between. Germline assignment: CDR1 SQVTM and CDR2 ANQGSEA. The CDR3 extends over 15 amino acids. On this clone: No antigen is known for it.

V gene TRBV29-1 combines with J gene TRBJ2-5; tentatively, D is TRBD2 (7 bases). Sequencing was performed on CD8+ T cells sorted from blood, taken at week 0. The TCR comes from a human donor with alopecia areata. The CDR3, as DNA: TGCAGCGTTGAATGGAGCGGGGACACCCAAGAGACCCAGTACTTC. Protein product: CSVEWSGDTQETQYF.